These T cell receptor beta chains were read from a single sample in a study of CD8 T cells in ankylosing spondylitis. TCRdb re-called the 5' RACE reads with MiXCR, one entry per CDR3 protein. The sample shows 500,000 to 550,000 distinct CDR3 sequences, 9.5% to 15% of them seen only once. The material sequenced was blood, either unsorted or a sorted T cell fraction (not recorded which). These receptors all come from a male donor with ankylosing spondylitis. Both conserved end residues are part of each CDR3. D genes are given only for firm matches. Clone size appears in some rows only: once, few, many, or a class for an expanded clone.

v_call,d_call,clone_size,j_call,cdr3_nt,cdr3_aa
TRBV19,NA,NA,TRBJ1-2,TGTGCCAGTATCCCCTTTGGGAACGCGCCTTTTGGCTACACCTTC,CASIPFGNAPFGYTF
TRBV24-1,NA,many,TRBJ1-2,TGTGCCACTGCCCGAGGAGGGGGCTATGGCTACACCTTC,CATARGGGYGYTF
TRBV9,NA,many,TRBJ2-1,TGTGCCAGCACTAGCGTTCCTTCCTACAATGAGCAGTTCTTC,CASTSVPSYNEQFF
TRBV5-5,NA,NA,TRBJ1-2,TGTGCCAGCAGCTTGACCGCAACAGGCGGACTTTATGGCTACACCTTC,CASSLTATGGLYGYTF
TRBV18,NA,NA,TRBJ2-1,TGTGCCAGCTCACCAGCGAATGAGCAGTTCTTC,CASSPANEQFF
TRBV25-1,NA,NA,TRBJ2-4,TGTGCCATAGGGGAGGCCAAAAACATTCAGTACTTC,CAIGEAKNIQYF
TRBV27,TRBD2,NA,TRBJ2-7,TGTGCCAGCAGTTTTATAGCGGGATCCTACGAGCAGTACTTC,CASSFIAGSYEQYF
TRBV29-1,NA,many,TRBJ2-5,TGCAGCGTTGAACAGTCTTGGGGGGACCAGTACTTC,CSVEQSWGDQYF
TRBV15,NA,NA,TRBJ2-7,TGTGCCACCAGCAGAGATCTAGGGCACGCTAGCTACGAGCAGTACTTC,CATSRDLGHASYEQYF
TRBV28,NA,NA,TRBJ2-1,TGTGCCAGCAGTCCGGTCATCTGGGAGCAGTTCTTC,CASSPVIWEQFF
TRBV24-1,TRBD2,many,TRBJ2-5,TGTGCCACCAGTACTTCGACTAGCCCTTCGTACTACCAAGAGACCCAGTACTTC,CATSTSTSPSYYQETQYF
TRBV5-1,NA,NA,TRBJ2-1,TGCGCCAGCAGCCCTGGGGCAGCCTACAATGAGCAGTTCTTC,CASSPGAAYNEQFF
TRBV5-1,NA,many,TRBJ2-1,TGCGCCAGCAGCCCTAAGATATTACGGGATGAGCAGTTCTTC,CASSPKILRDEQFF
TRBV7-2,NA,many,TRBJ2-7,TGTGCCAGCAGCATACGTCAACAGAGCTCCTACGAGCAGTACTTC,CASSIRQQSSYEQYF
TRBV3-1,NA,few,TRBJ2-2,TGTGCCAGTACAGGAATTACGAACACCGGGGAGCTGTTTTTT,CASTGITNTGELFF
TRBV2,TRBD1,few,TRBJ2-1,TGTGCCACCGCGTACAGGGGGTACAATGAGCAGTTCTTC,CATAYRGYNEQFF
TRBV20-1,NA,NA,TRBJ2-5,TGCAGTGCTCAACAGGACACGTACCAAGAGACCCAGTACTTC,CSAQQDTYQETQYF
TRBV11-3,NA,few,TRBJ2-3,TGTGCCAGCAGCCCAGGCCCCTCCTCCAGCACAGATACGCAGTATTTT,CASSPGPSSSTDTQYF
TRBV20-1,TRBD2,few,TRBJ2-1,TGCAGTGCTAGCCGCGGACTAGCGGGAGGGGGCGCCTACAATGAGCAGTTCTTC,CSASRGLAGGGAYNEQFF
TRBV5-1,NA,many,TRBJ2-2,TGCGCCAGCAGCTGGCGGGTTGGCAGGGTGAACACCGGGGAGCTGTTTTTT,CASSWRVGRVNTGELFF
TRBV5-1,NA,many,TRBJ1-4,TGCGCCAGCAGCGACGGGAGTTATGAAAAACTGTTTTTT,CASSDGSYEKLFF
TRBV3-1,NA,NA,TRBJ2-7,TGTGCCAGCAGCCAAGGACAGAGGGAGCAGTACTTC,CASSQGQREQYF
TRBV24-1,TRBD2,many,TRBJ2-3,TGTGCCACCAGTCGACTAGCGGGAGGCACAGATACGCAGTATTTT,CATSRLAGGTDTQYF
TRBV12-3/TRBV12-4,NA,NA,TRBJ1-2,TGTGCCAGCAGGCCATATTGGGGGGGCGACTATGGCTACACCTTC,CASRPYWGGDYGYTF
TRBV12-3/TRBV12-4,NA,many,TRBJ1-2,TGTGCCAGCAGTCGCGATGGGTCTAACTATGGCTACACCTTC,CASSRDGSNYGYTF
TRBV10-3,TRBD2,once,TRBJ2-5,TGTGCCATCAGTGAGTCGTTGAGCGGGAGGGGAAAAGAGACCCAGTACTTC,CAISESLSGRGKETQYF
TRBV5-1,NA,many,TRBJ2-2,TGCGCCAGCAGCTTAGGTCCCGCGAACACCGGGGAGCTGTTTTTT,CASSLGPANTGELFF
TRBV7-2,NA,NA,TRBJ1-1,TGTGCCAGCAGTTTTGGGCGGGGGTATCAGAACACTGAAGCTTTCTTT,CASSFGRGYQNTEAFF
TRBV18,NA,NA,TRBJ1-1,TGTGCCAGCTCACCACTCCAGGGACCGAACACTGAAGCTTTCTTT,CASSPLQGPNTEAFF
TRBV2,TRBD1,NA,TRBJ2-7,TGTGCCAGCAGATGGGGACAGACGAACTCCTACGAGCAGTACTTC,CASRWGQTNSYEQYF
TRBV11-2,TRBD1,NA,TRBJ2-3,TGTGCCAGCAGGCTGACAGGGGGCCCCCCCGGGGCAGATACGCAGTATTTT,CASRLTGGPPGADTQYF
TRBV29-1,TRBD2,many,TRBJ2-3,TGCAGCGCCGACGGGACTAGCGGTCCCACAGATACGCAGTATTTT,CSADGTSGPTDTQYF
TRBV7-9,NA,many,TRBJ1-2,TGTGCCAGCAGCTTAACTCTTCTTAACTATGGCTACACCTTC,CASSLTLLNYGYTF
TRBV24-1,NA,many,TRBJ2-7,TGTGCCACCAGCGGACTCTCTTCCTACGAGCAGTACTTC,CATSGLSSYEQYF
TRBV7-2,TRBD2,many,TRBJ2-1,TGTGCCAGCACCCTACACGGGGGGAAGAATGAGCAGTTCTTC,CASTLHGGKNEQFF
TRBV4-2,NA,NA,TRBJ2-2,TGTGCCAGCAGACAGGACGCGGGCGGGGAGCTGTTTTTT,CASRQDAGGELFF
TRBV6-5,NA,few,TRBJ2-2,TGTGCCAGCAGTTACCTGAACACCGGGGAGCTGTTTTTT,CASSYLNTGELFF
TRBV2,NA,few,TRBJ2-5,TGTGCCAGCGGGGCAGTTCAAGAGACCCAGTACTTC,CASGAVQETQYF
TRBV12-3/TRBV12-4,NA,few,TRBJ2-3,TGTGCCAGCACCTTGTTACAGAGTGTAACAGATACGCAGTATTTT,CASTLLQSVTDTQYF
TRBV30,TRBD1,NA,TRBJ1-5,TGTGCCTGGAGTGGGACAGGACGGCCCCGGCATTTT,CAWSGTGRPRHF
TRBV7-2,NA,few,TRBJ2-4,TGTGCCAGCAGCTCCGACTATCAGAGTAACATTCAGTACTTC,CASSSDYQSNIQYF
TRBV7-8,NA,many,TRBJ2-3,TGTGCCAGCAGCTTACGCGCGGGCGCGGGCACAGATACGCAGTATTTT,CASSLRAGAGTDTQYF
TRBV10-3,NA,many,TRBJ2-1,TGTGCCATGCAACAGGACTCCTACAATGAGCAGTTCTTC,CAMQQDSYNEQFF
TRBV7-2,NA,few,TRBJ1-1,TGTGCCAGCAAGTTCGACATGAACACTGAAGCTTTCTTT,CASKFDMNTEAFF
TRBV12-3/TRBV12-4,NA,many,TRBJ1-5,TGTGCCAGCAGATTTGGAAGCAATCAGCCCCAGCATTTT,CASRFGSNQPQHF
TRBV27,NA,few,TRBJ2-1,TGTGCCAGCAGCCTGGCCGGGACCATAATCAATGAGCAGTTCTTC,CASSLAGTIINEQFF
TRBV5-1,NA,few,TRBJ2-2,TGCGCCAGCAGCTTGGCGAGCCCGGACATTAACACCGGGGAGCTGTTTTTT,CASSLASPDINTGELFF
TRBV12-3/TRBV12-4,TRBD1,many,TRBJ2-1,TGTGCCAGCAGCCTCCGGACAGGGGCTTACAATGAGCAGTTCTTC,CASSLRTGAYNEQFF